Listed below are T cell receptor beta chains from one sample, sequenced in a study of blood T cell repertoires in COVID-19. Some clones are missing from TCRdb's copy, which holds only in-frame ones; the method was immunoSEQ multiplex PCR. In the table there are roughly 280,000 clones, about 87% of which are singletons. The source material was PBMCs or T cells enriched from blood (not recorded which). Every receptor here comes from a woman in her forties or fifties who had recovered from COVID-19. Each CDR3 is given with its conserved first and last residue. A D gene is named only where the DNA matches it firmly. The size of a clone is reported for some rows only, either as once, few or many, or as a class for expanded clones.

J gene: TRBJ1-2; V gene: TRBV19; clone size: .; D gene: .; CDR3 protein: CASSIEHLLAYGYTF; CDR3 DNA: TGTGCCAGTAGTATTGAACATCTCTTGGCCTATGGCTACACCTTC
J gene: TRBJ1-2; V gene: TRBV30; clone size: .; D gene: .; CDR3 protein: CAWSAQGRYGYTF; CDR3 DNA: TGTGCCTGGAGTGCCCAGGGGCGGTATGGCTACACCTTC
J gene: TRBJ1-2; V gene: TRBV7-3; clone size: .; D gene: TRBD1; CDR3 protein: CASSPLGQGGYTF; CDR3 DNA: TGTGCCAGCAGCCCACTGGGACAGGGAGGATACACCTTC
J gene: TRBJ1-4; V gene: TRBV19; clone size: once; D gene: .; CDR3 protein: CASSIDQTGSREKLFF; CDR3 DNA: TGTGCCAGTAGTATAGATCAAACAGGGTCGCGAGAAAAACTGTTTTTT
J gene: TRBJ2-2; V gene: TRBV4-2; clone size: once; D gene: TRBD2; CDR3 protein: CASGPSGSFTGELFF; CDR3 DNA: TGTGCCAGCGGACCTAGCGGGAGCTTCACCGGGGAGCTGTTTTTT
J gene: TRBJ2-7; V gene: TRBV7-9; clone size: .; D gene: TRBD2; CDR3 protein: CASSLGTSGSDEQYF; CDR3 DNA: TGTGCCAGCAGCTTAGGGACTAGCGGGAGCGACGAGCAGTACTTC
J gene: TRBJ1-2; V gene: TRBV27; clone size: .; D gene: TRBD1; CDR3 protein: CASSLTSDTGGSINYGYTF; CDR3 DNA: TGTGCCAGCAGTTTGACCTCGGACACAGGGGGCTCTATTAACTATGGCTACACCTTC
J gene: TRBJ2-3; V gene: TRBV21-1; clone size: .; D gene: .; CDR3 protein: CASSKVGGIGTDTQYF; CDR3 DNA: TGTGCCAGCAGCAAAGTTGGGGGGATTGGTACAGATACGCAGTATTTT
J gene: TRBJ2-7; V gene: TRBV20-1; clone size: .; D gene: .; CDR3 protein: CSARSSYEQYF; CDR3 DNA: TGCAGTGCTCGCAGTTCCTACGAGCAGTACTTC
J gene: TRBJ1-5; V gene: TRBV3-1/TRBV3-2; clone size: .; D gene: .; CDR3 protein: CASSQGQVRNQPQHF; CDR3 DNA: TGTGCCAGCAGCCAAGGACAGGTCAGGAATCAGCCCCAGCATTTT
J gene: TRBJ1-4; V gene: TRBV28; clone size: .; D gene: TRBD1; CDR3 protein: CASSLIATGTSTNEKLFF; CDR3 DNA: TGTGCCAGCAGTTTAATAGCGACAGGGACTTCAACTAATGAAAAACTGTTTTTT
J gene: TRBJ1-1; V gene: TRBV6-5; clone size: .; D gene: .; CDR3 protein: CASSYSRGTEAFF; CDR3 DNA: TGTGCCAGCAGTTATAGTCGAGGAACTGAAGCTTTCTTT
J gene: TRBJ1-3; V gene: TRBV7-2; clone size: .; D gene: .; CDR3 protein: CASSLTRVAGNTIYF; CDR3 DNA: TGTGCCAGCAGCTTAACCAGGGTCGCAGGAAACACCATATATTTT
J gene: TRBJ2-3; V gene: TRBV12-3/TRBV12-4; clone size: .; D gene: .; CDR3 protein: CASSLSAVGTQYF; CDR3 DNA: TGTGCCAGCAGTTTATCCGCGGTTGGTACGCAGTATTTT
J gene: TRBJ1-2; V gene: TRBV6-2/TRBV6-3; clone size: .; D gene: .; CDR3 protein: CASSYSITAASTNYGYTF; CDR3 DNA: TGTGCCAGCAGTTACTCGATTACAGCTGCCTCCACTAACTATGGCTACACCTTC
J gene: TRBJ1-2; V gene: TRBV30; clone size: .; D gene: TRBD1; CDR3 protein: CAWSRTGAGYTF; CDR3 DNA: TGTGCCTGGAGTCGGACAGGGGCTGGCTACACCTTC
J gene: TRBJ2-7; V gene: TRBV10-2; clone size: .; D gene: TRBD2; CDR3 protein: CASTDMGGSIHEQYF; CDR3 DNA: TGCGCCAGCACTGATATGGGCGGGAGTATCCACGAGCAGTACTTC
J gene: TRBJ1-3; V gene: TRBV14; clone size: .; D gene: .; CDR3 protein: CASSHDGTGGAFFGNTIYF; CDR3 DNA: .
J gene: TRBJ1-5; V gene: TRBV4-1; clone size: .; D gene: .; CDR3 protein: CASSQLPAQIGQPQHF; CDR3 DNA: TGCGCCAGCAGCCAACTTCCGGCACAGATCGGTCAGCCCCAGCATTTT
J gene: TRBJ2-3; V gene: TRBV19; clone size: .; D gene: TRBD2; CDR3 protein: CATTLAGEFSRADTQYF; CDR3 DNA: TGTGCCACCACCCTAGCGGGAGAGTTCTCAAGGGCAGATACGCAGTATTTT
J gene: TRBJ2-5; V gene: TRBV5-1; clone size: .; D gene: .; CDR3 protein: CASSSFRDSNLETQYF; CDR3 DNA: TGCGCCAGCAGCTCTTTCCGGGACTCCAATTTAGAGACCCAGTACTTC
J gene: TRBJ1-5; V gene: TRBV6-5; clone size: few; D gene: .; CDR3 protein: CASSLTGSSNQPQHF; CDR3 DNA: TGTGCCAGCAGTTTGACAGGCTCTAGCAATCAGCCCCAGCATTTT
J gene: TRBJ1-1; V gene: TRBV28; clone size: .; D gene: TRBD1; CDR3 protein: CASNDRVVTEAFF; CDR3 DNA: TGTGCCAGCAACGACAGGGTTGTCACTGAAGCTTTCTTT
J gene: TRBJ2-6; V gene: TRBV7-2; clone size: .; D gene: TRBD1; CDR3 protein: CASSPGQGIPGANVLTF; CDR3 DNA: TGTGCCAGCAGCCCTGGACAGGGGATACCTGGGGCCAACGTCCTGACTTTC
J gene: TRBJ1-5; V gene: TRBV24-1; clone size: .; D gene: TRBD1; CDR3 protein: CATSDSTGKYSNQPQHF; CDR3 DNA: TGTGCCACCAGTGATTCGACAGGGAAATATAGCAATCAGCCCCAGCATTTT
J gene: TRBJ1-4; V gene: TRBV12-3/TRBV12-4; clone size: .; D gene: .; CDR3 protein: CASSRGLNEKLFF; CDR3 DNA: TGTGCCAGCAGTCGGGGTCTTAATGAAAAACTGTTTTTT
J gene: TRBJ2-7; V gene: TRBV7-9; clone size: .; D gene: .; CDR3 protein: CASSPVVPVLGEQYF; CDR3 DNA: TGTGCCAGCAGCCCCGTGGTCCCCGTGCTCGGCGAGCAGTACTTC
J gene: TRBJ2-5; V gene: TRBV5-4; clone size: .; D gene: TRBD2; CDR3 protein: CASSLRAVAGGQETQYF; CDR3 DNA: TGTGCCAGCAGCTTGCGGGCCGTAGCGGGAGGTCAAGAGACCCAGTACTTC
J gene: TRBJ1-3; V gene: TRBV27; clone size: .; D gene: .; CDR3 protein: CASSLFPRPGSGNTIYF; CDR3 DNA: TGTGCCAGCAGTTTATTCCCTAGACCTGGCTCTGGAAACACCATATATTTT
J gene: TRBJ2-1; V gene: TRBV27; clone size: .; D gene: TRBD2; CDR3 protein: CASSPPGLAFYNEQFF; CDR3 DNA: TGTGCCAGCAGTCCTCCGGGACTAGCGTTCTACAATGAGCAGTTCTTC
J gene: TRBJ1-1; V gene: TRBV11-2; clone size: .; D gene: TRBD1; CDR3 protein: CASSLNPTGAEAFF; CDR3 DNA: TGTGCCAGCAGCTTAAACCCGACAGGGGCTGAAGCTTTCTTT
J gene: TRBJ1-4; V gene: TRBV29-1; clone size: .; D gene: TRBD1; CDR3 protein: CTFRSGTENEKLFF; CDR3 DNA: TGCACATTCCGATCCGGGACAGAGAATGAAAAACTGTTTTTT
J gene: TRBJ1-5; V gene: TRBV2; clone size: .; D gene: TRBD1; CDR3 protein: CASSWGTGTAQPQHF; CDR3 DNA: TGTGCCAGCAGTTGGGGAACCGGGACAGCTCAGCCCCAGCATTTT
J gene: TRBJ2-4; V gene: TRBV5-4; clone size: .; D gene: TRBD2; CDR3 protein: CASSLLAGGGKNIQYF; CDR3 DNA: TGTGCCAGCAGCTTGCTTGCGGGAGGTGGCAAAAACATTCAGTACTTC
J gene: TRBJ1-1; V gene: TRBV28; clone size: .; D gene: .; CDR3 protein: CASSLYGTRNTEAFF; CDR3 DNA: TGTGCCAGCAGTTTATACGGGACACGGAACACTGAAGCTTTCTTT
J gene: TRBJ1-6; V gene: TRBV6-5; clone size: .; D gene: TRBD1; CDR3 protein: CASSYSRQGFRPLHF; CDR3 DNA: TGTGCCAGCAGTTACTCGAGACAGGGGTTTAGACCCCTCCACTTT
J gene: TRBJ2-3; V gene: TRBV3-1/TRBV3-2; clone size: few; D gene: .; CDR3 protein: CASSQDGTGPDTQYF; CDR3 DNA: TGTGCCAGCAGCCAGGACGGAACAGGGCCAGATACGCAGTATTTT
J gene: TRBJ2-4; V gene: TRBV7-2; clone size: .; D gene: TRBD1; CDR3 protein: CASSTDRGVRSKNIQYF; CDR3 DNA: TGTGCCAGCAGCACTGACAGGGGGGTTCGTTCCAAAAACATTCAGTACTTC
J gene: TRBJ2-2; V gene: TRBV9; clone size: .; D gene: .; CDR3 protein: CASSERTTGELFF; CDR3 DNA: TGTGCCAGCAGCGAGCGGACCACCGGGGAGCTGTTTTTT
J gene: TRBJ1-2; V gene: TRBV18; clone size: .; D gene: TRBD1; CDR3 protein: CASSPGQDYGYTF; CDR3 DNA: TGTGCCAGCTCACCAGGACAGGACTATGGCTACACCTTC
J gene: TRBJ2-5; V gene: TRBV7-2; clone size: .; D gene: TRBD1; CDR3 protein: CASSSPDTGTGTTQYF; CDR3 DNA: TGTGCCAGCAGCTCGCCGGACACCGGGACAGGGACGACCCAGTACTTC
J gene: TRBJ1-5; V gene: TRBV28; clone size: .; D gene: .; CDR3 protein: CASSLLPGNNQPQHF; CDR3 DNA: TGTGCCAGCAGTTTATTGCCGGGAAACAATCAGCCCCAGCATTTT
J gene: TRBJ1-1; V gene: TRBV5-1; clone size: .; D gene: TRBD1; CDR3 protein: CASSFEGARNTEAFF; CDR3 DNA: TGCGCCAGCAGCTTCGAGGGGGCGAGGAACACTGAAGCTTTCTTT
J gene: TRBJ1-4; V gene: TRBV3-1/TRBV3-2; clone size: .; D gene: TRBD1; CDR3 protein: CASSPAGGEKLFF; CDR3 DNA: TGTGCCAGCAGCCCCGCAGGGGGTGAAAAACTGTTTTTT
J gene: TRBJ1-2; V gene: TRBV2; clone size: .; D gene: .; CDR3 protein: CASSEAGGEGRGGYTF; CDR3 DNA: TGTGCCAGCAGTGAAGCGGGTGGGGAAGGCCGAGGGGGCTACACCTTC
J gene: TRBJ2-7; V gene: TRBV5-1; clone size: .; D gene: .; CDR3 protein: CASSLGTAIIYEQYF; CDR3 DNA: TGCGCCAGCAGCTTGGGGACAGCGATAATCTACGAGCAGTACTTC